This TCR beta chain was retrieved from a study of IL-32 and malignant T cell survival in cutaneous lymphoma (dated by TCRdb to about 2021). For the wider study: Whether the surviving TCR Vbeta+ T cells in IL-32 cultures were the malignant clone rather than benign T cells sharing that Vbeta was tested by high-throughput TCR sequencing. Two CTCL donors were studied by high-throughput TCR sequencing, confirming IL-32beta supported malignant T cell survival in vitro.

The CDR3 runs 15 amino acids, cysteine and phenylalanine included. CDR3 DNA only is kept here, 45 bases in frame from base 1. V is cut back by 7 bases and J by 4 bases, with 9 bases in the junction unmatched. Based on the germline V gene, the CDR1 and CDR2 sequences are SNHLY and FYNNEI. Blood samples were obtained from patients with leukemic cutaneous T cell lymphoma (Sezary syndrome) who were treated at a US cutaneous lymphoma program. Ficoll centrifugation was used to isolate peripheral blood mononuclear cells from the patients' blood. Using the QIAamp DNA Mini kit, genomic DNA was extracted and then profiled by immunoSEQ with roughly 85-450 ng of DNA template. What TCRdb holds here is the immuneACCESS table cut down to in-frame rearrangements. Part of the clones is not present; checked against another copy, under half of the missing clones reflect an unresolved V gene, and the others are unexplained. Here the sample has a few thousand clones; roughly 82% occur a single time. The ten largest clones represent 55% of the sample.

The paper as a whole reports these results and caveats: The kinetics of enhanced malignant T cell survival in culture differed somewhat from one CTCL blood donor to another. The methods did not state the exact culture duration for the TCR-sequenced samples. IL-32beta appeared to promote malignant T cell survival in vitro by inducing large CD14+ antigen-presenting cells that lowered apoptosis. According to TCR sequencing, the TCRs of malignant T cells persisted after in vitro culture with IL-32beta.

Details on this clone: This receptor's antigen is unknown. No base qualities exist here, and no much larger clone lies one base off it.

The receptor comes from a human donor with cutaneous T cell lymphoma. In this chain, TRBV2 is recombined with TRBJ2-1; TRBD2 aligns with 8 central bases. This specimen consisted of blood, obtained on day 0. The CDR3: CASTTVSSGYNEQFF. The bases read TGTGCCAGCACAACCGTGTCTAGCGGGTACAATGAGCAGTTCTTC.